The 12 T cell receptor beta chains given below trace back to one sample, sequenced in a study of blood T cells in healthy people across ages. With a J-beta primer mix and a sample-barcoded 5' primer, a second PCR ran about 7 to 11 cycles. TCRdb fed the 5' RACE reads into MiXCR, producing one record per CDR3 protein. The data contain some 940,000 distinct CDR3 sequences, around 29% of them seen just once; the ten biggest clones take up roughly a tenth. This same sample was also taken into another study, of T cells of mothers and their children.

Sequencing input: blood. These receptors all come from a woman in her forties in good health.

This chain links TRBV13 with TRBJ2-5; possible D gene TRBD2, 5 bases. The CDR3 length is 13 residues. Trimming removed 5 bases from V and 5 bases from J, with 12 bases in between. Germline loops: CDR1 PRHDT, CDR2 FYEKMQ (reference sequence). The CDR3 loop is CASSATGWETQYF. CDR3 DNA sequence: TGTGCCAGCAGCGCGACGGGATGGGAGACCCAGTACTTC.

This clonotype was recorded a few times. This chain uses TRBV7-3 with TRBJ2-3; 9 bases fit TRBD2. CDR1 is SGHTA, CDR2 FQGTGA, per germline. The CDR3 is 15 amino acids. V was pared by 7 bases and J by 2 bases, with 7 bases of the junction left unmatched. CDR3 region: CASKAGGHVTDTQYF. CDR3 nucleotides: TGTGCCAGCAAGGCGGGGGGGCACGTCACAGATACGCAGTATTTT.

The rearrangement links TRBV9 to TRBJ1-1; D remains unclear. In germline, CDR1 is SGDLS, CDR2 YYNGEE. Trimming shortened V by 2 bases and J by 1 base, and 9 bases separated the two germline ends. This CDR3 comprises 14 residues. The DNA for the CDR3 is TGTGCCAGCAGCGTTGTGGCGGAGAACACTGAAGCTTTCTTT. Protein: CASSVVAENTEAFF.

On this clonotype itself: One end of the junction is discordant with germline, which a read error may explain. The chain uses TRBV29-1 and TRBJ1-1, with D perhaps TRBD1 (5 bases). Per the germline V gene, CDR1 is SQVTM and CDR2 is ANQGSEA. CDR3 length: 12 amino acids. CDR3 region: CSVLVGGIGAYF. As DNA, the CDR3 is TGCAGCGTCCTCGTCGGCGGGATAGGGGCTTACTTT.

There are a few counts of this clonotype. V is TRBV5-1 and J is TRBJ2-5, with 7 bases that match TRBD1. V gave up 0 bases and J gave up 5 bases; unmatched junction bases: 10. The CDR3 consists of 16 residues. Looked up from germline, CDR1 is SGHRS and CDR2 is YFSETQ. DNA for the CDR3: TGCGCCAGCAGCTTGGAGACAGGGCTTTCCAGGGAGACCCAGTACTTC. It specifies CASSLETGLSRETQYF.

The rearrangement joins TRBV7-2 to TRBJ2-4; the match to TRBD1 covers 7 bases. This CDR3 is built from 14 residues. Germline CDR1 reads SGHTA; CDR2 reads FQGNSA. After removal of 4 bases from V and 13 bases from J, the junction contained 13 bases not matched to a gene. CDR3: CASSYTGVVDEQYF. DNA for the CDR3: TGTGCCAGCAGCTACACAGGGGTAGTCGATGAGCAGTACTTC.

This clonotype was seen at least ten times. The rearrangement joins TRBV29-1 to TRBJ1-4, with D uncertain. Trimming took 5 bases from V and 11 from J, leaving 15 bases between them. Germline-derived CDR1 and CDR2 are SQVTM and ANQGSEA. The CDR3 loop spans 12 amino acids. CDR3 amino acids: CSVQIRHGKLFF. DNA of the CDR3: TGCAGCGTTCAAATCCGCCACGGTAAACTGTTTTTT.

In its sample, this clonotype was seen a few times. The chain couples TRBV3-1 to TRBJ2-3; 9 nucleotides agree with TRBD1. The CDR3 has 17 residues. Trimming removed 6 bases from V and 5 bases from J; junction bases left unmatched: 15. The germline V gene encodes CDR1 LGHDT and CDR2 YNNKEL (reference sequence). CDR3 in amino acids: CASRKQGARVGVDTQYF. The CDR3 DNA reads as TGTGCCAGCAGAAAACAGGGGGCGCGGGTTGGAGTAGATACGCAGTATTTT.

This clonotype was picked up many times. The V call is TRBV9, the J call TRBJ2-7, with 9 bases that match TRBD1. CDR1 is SGDLS, CDR2 YYNGEE, per germline. J was trimmed by 8 bases and V by 3 bases; bases with no gene match: 15. The CDR3 spans 16 residues. Written as DNA, the CDR3 is TGTGCCAGCAGCGCACTCGGGGGACAGGGTAGAGTAAAGCAGTACTTC. Translating it yields CASSALGGQGRVKQYF.

This chain links TRBV3-1 with TRBJ1-4; D gene unclear. The CDR3 is 14 residues long. CDR1 and CDR2 from the germline V gene are LGHDT and YNNKEL (reference sequence). V lost 8 bases and J lost 0, with 10 bases in between. As DNA, the CDR3 is TGTGCCAGCCGCTTGGGTACAACTAATGAAAAACTGTTTTTT. Encoded protein: CASRLGTTNEKLFF. Based on the CDR3 plus reference TRBV3-1 and TRBJ1-4, the full variable domain is DTAVSQTPKYLVTQMGNDKSIKCEQNLGHDTMYWYKQDSKKFLKIMFSYNNKELIINETVPNRFSPKSPDKAHLNLHINSLELGDSAVYFCASRLGTTNEKLFFGSGTQLSVL.

In its sample, this clonotype was seen once. V is TRBV5-1 and J is TRBJ2-3; 8 bases are a match to TRBD1. Germline V gives CDR1 SGHRS, CDR2 YFSETQ. V shed 6 bases and J 4 bases; nucleotides not matched to a gene: 4. There are 13 residues in the CDR3. Here the CDR3 reads CASTGGDADTQYF. CDR3 in DNA: TGCGCCAGCACAGGGGGCGACGCAGATACGCAGTATTTT.

The chain employs TRBV19 and TRBJ1-2; TRBD1 matches at 9 bases. The CDR3 length is 15 residues. Unmatched junction bases numbered 6, after V lost 3 bases and J lost 4 bases. Germline V lookup: CDR1 LNHDA, CDR2 SQIVND (reference sequence). CDR3 region: CASSMPGQGAYGYTF. CDR3 nucleotide sequence: TGTGCCAGTAGTATGCCGGGACAGGGCGCCTATGGCTACACCTTC.